The 17 T cell receptor beta chains given below trace back to one sample, sequenced in a study of early T cells in non-severe SARS-CoV-2 infection (dated by TCRdb to the early 2020s). The library was made by 5' RACE. Sequencing used a NextSeq 500. The public reads were reprocessed in TCRdb via fastp at Q25 and MiXCR, keeping in-frame beta chains. Rows with a matching CDR3 protein are joined into one entry that keeps the most common DNA and genes. In this sample the table shows around 67,000 distinct CDR3 sequences, about an eighth of which occur a single time. The ten largest clonotypes hold under 7% of the sample. The sequences come from whole blood, collected at baseline. Receptors originate from an adult who was a healthcare worker with PCR-confirmed SARS-CoV-2 infection or an uninfected control (not recorded which).

Of note for this clonotype: Possible read error: a much larger clone is one base away. This chain links TRBV19 with TRBJ2-1; 8 bases fit TRBD2. This CDR3 contains 15 residues. Germline assignment: CDR1 LNHDA and CDR2 SQIVND (reference sequence). The V and J ends lost 5 bases and 9 bases, in that order; junction bases with no gene match: 12. CDR3: CASSPRVAGSFEQFF. CDR3 DNA sequence: TGTGCCAGTAGTCCGCGGGTAGCGGGGTCGTTTGAGCAGTTCTTC.

The CDR3 is CASSRTSGEETQYF. The CDR3 DNA reads as TGTGCCAGCAGCCGGACTAGCGGGGAAGAGACCCAGTACTTC. The chain links TRBV7-6 to TRBJ2-5; the match to TRBD2 covers 12 bases. This CDR3 comprises 14 residues. V shed 5 bases, J shed 3 bases, and the junction held 1 base outside the gene matches. Germline lookup yields CDR1 SGHVS and CDR2 FNYEAQ.

This clonotype has just a few counts. V usage is TRBV29-1 and J usage is TRBJ1-1; the D is unclear. The CDR3 runs to 14 residues. V shed 1 base and J shed 1 base, with 10 bases lying between them. Germline V gene lookup returns CDR1 SQVTM and CDR2 ANQGSEA. DNA of the CDR3: TGCAGCGTTGAAGGACGGACCCGGAACACTGAAGCTTTCTTT. Translation gives CSVEGRTRNTEAFF.

This clonotype was counted a few times. As DNA, the CDR3 is TGTGCCAGCAGTTTAGGGTTCGGGACAGCCTCCTACAATGAGCAGTTCTTC. Translating gives CASSLGFGTASYNEQFF. The V call is TRBV12-3 or TRBV12-4, the J call TRBJ2-1; 7 bases align to TRBD1. V lost 1 base, J lost 0 bases, and 6 bases stayed unmatched. CDR3 length: 17 amino acids.

Points on this clonotype: The junction departs from germline at one end; a sequencing error may be responsible. CDR3 sequence (DNA): TGTGCCAGTAGGTGGACAGTGGACACCGGGGAGCTGCTTTTT. It codes for CASRWTVDTGELLF. The V and J genes are TRBV19 and TRBJ2-2; possible D gene TRBD1, 6 bases. The CDR3 is made up of 14 amino acids. CDR1 and CDR2 (germline): LNHDA, SQIVND (reference sequence).

This clonotype was found a few times. The gene calls are TRBV7-2 and TRBJ1-4; no firm D call. The CDR3 spans 15 residues. In germline, CDR1 is SGHTA, CDR2 FQGNSA. Trimming removed 3 bases at V and 6 bases at J, with 14 bases between. DNA of the CDR3: TGTGCCAGCAGCTTTAGGGCGGTCTTACATGAAAAACTGTTTTTT. Translation: CASSFRAVLHEKLFF.

The chain joins TRBV7-6 to TRBJ2-7, with a tentative D call TRBD2 (6 bases). Germline-derived CDR1 and CDR2 are SGHVS and FNYEAQ. The CDR3 consists of 16 residues. V shed 3 bases and J shed 5 bases, with 20 bases lying between them. The DNA for the CDR3 is TGTGCCAGCAGCTTGACGCCAACACTAGCCTTGAACGAGCAGTACTTC. It yields the protein CASSLTPTLALNEQYF.

At least ten counts were recorded for this clonotype. The chain has TRBV7-2 and TRBJ2-5; TRBD2 agrees at 10 bases. Germline CDR1 and CDR2: SGHTA and FQGNSA. Trimming removed 3 bases from V and 4 bases from J; junction bases left unmatched: 2. The CDR3 spans 14 residues. The CDR3: CASSFLAGGETQYF. In DNA form, the CDR3 reads TGTGCCAGCAGCTTCTTAGCGGGGGGAGAGACCCAGTACTTC.

The V gene is TRBV29-1, the J gene TRBJ2-1; D perhaps matches TRBD2 (5 bases). Germline CDR1 reads SQVTM; CDR2 reads ANQGSEA. The ends were cut back, 5 bases at V and 0 bases at J, with 14 bases in the middle. CDR3 length: 15 residues. The CDR3 region has the DNA TGCAGCGTTTCCCGAGCGGAAAGCTCCTACAATGAGCAGTTCTTC. Translation: CSVSRAESSYNEQFF.

This clonotype showed up many times. V is TRBV20-1 and J is TRBJ1-3; no clear D gene. This CDR3 contains 13 residues. Germline V gene data show CDR1 as DFQATT and CDR2 as SNEGSKA (reference sequence). The V end was cut by 6 bases, the J end by 0 bases, with 9 bases between. CDR3 sequence (DNA): TGCAGTGCCGACGGCATCTCTGGAAACACCATATATTTT. Translated, it gives CSADGISGNTIYF.

This clonotype appeared many times. The V and J genes are TRBV27 and TRBJ1-3; 7 nucleotides agree with TRBD1. The CDR3 covers 14 residues. In germline, CDR1 is MNHEY, CDR2 SMNVEV (reference sequence). V lost 6 bases to trimming and J lost 6 bases; unmatched junction nucleotides: 8. CDR3 bases: TGTGCCAGCAGAAAACAGGGGAGGGCAAACACCATATATTTT. Protein: CASRKQGRANTIYF.

This clonotype was observed a few times. V is TRBV5-1 and J is TRBJ1-6; 7 bases are a match to TRBD1. The ends lost 3 bases at V and 7 bases at J; junction bases unmatched: 7. The germline V gene encodes CDR1 SGHRS and CDR2 YFSETQ. CDR3 length: 15 residues. This CDR3 reads CASSSSAGGNSPLHF. CDR3 DNA: TGCGCCAGCAGCTCATCCGCAGGGGGGAATTCACCCCTCCACTTT.

This chain links TRBV12-3 or TRBV12-4 with TRBJ2-6; maybe TRBD1 (5 bases). The CDR3 has 16 amino acids. V lost 4 bases and J lost 0, with 10 bases in between. The CDR3 reads CASSSGKFSGANVLTF. The CDR3 DNA sequence: TGTGCCAGCAGTTCAGGGAAATTCTCTGGGGCCAACGTCCTGACTTTC.

As concerns this clonotype: Sequence at one end of the junction differs from germline and may be a read error. The V and J genes are TRBV7-9 and TRBJ1-5; TRBD1 might be the D (5 bases). This CDR3 contains 13 residues. CDR1 SEHNR and CDR2 FQNEAQ come from the germline V gene (reference sequence). DNA for the CDR3: TGTGCCAGCAGCTTAGGGGGCAAGCAGCCCCAGCATTTT. Its translation: CASSLGGKQPQHF.

This clonotype showed up just a few times. The genes are TRBV6-2 or TRBV6-3 and TRBJ2-1; 7 nucleotides line up with TRBD2. Germline assignment: CDR1 MNHEY and CDR2 SVGEGT. V gave up 5 bases and J gave up 6 bases; unmatched junction bases: 7. The CDR3 runs 14 residues. CDR3 residues: CASSPSGITNEQFF. Here the CDR3 DNA reads TGTGCCAGCAGTCCCAGCGGGATTACCAATGAGCAGTTCTTC.

This clonotype was seen only a few times. V usage is TRBV11-2 and J usage is TRBJ1-3; D remains unclear. The CDR3 has 15 amino acids. Germline V gene lookup returns CDR1 SGHAT and CDR2 FQNNGV. V was trimmed by 6 bases and J by 6 bases, leaving 18 bases between them. Written as DNA, the CDR3 is TGTGCCAGCAGAGATCTCTCCGGGAGACTAAACACCATATATTTT. This gives the protein CASRDLSGRLNTIYF.

The table lists this clonotype with a few counts. This chain uses TRBV4-3 with TRBJ2-1; 9 positions agree with TRBD2. With 4 bases clipped from V and 9 bases from J, the junction kept 13 bases outside the gene matches. The CDR3 runs 16 residues. Germline V gene lookup returns CDR1 LGHNA and CDR2 YSLEER. The CDR3 DNA is TGCGCCAGCAGCCCTGGGGTCGCTAGCGGGATCCCTGAGCAGTTCTTC. It encodes CASSPGVASGIPEQFF.